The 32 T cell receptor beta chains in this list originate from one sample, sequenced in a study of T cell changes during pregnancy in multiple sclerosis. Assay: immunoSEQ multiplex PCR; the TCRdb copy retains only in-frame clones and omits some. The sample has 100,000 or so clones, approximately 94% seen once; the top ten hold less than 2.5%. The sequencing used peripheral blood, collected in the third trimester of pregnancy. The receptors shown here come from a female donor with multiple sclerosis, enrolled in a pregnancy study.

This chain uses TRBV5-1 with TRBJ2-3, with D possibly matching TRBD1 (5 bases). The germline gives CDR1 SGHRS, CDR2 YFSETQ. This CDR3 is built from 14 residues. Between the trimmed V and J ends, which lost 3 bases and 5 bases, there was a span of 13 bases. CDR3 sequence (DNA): TGCGCCAGCAGCTCCGACAGTGGACGAGATACGCAGTATTTT. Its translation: CASSSDSGRDTQYF.

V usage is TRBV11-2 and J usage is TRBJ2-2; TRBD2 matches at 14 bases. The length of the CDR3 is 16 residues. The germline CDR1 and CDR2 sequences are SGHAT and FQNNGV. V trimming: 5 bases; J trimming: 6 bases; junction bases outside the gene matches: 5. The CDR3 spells CASSPGTSGSAGELFF. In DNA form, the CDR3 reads TGTGCCAGCAGCCCCGGGACTAGCGGGAGTGCCGGGGAGCTGTTTTTT.

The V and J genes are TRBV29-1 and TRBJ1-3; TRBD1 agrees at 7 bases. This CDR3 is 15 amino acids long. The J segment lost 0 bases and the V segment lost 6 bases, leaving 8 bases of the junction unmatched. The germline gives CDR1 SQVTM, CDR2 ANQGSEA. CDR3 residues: CSVQTGTSSGNTIYF. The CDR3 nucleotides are TGCAGCGTCCAGACAGGGACGAGCTCTGGAAACACCATATATTTT.

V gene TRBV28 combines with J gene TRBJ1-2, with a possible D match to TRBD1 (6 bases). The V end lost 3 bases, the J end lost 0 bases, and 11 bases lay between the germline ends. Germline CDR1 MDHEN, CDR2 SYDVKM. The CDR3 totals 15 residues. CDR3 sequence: CASSFLDRANYGYTF. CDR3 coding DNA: TGTGCCAGCAGTTTTTTGGACAGAGCTAACTATGGCTACACCTTC.

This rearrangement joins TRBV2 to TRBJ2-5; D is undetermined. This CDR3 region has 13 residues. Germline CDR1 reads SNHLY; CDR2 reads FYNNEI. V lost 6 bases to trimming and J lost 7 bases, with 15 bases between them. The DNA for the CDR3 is TGTGCCAGCAGCGAGAATCAAGGCGGGACCCAGTACTTC. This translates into CASSENQGGTQYF.

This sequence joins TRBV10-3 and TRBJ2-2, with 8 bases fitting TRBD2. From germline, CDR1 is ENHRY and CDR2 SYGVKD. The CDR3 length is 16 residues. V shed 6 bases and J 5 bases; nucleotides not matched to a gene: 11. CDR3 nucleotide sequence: TGTGCCATCAGGACCGGGATTAGCGGGATTACCGGGGAGCTGTTTTTT. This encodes CAIRTGISGITGELFF.

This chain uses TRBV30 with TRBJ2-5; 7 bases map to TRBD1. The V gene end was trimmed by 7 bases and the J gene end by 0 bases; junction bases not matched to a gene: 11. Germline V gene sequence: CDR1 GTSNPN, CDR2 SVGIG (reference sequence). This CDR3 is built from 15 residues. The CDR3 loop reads CALMGAGGHQETQYF. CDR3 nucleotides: TGTGCCTTAATGGGGGCAGGGGGACACCAAGAGACCCAGTACTTC.

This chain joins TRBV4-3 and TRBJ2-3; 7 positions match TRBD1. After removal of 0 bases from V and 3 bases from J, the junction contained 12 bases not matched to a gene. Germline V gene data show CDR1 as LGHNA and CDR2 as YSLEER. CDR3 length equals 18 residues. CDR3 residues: CASSQDSGAGRGTDTQYF. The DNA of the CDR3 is TGCGCCAGCAGCCAAGATTCAGGGGCGGGCAGGGGGACAGATACGCAGTATTTT.

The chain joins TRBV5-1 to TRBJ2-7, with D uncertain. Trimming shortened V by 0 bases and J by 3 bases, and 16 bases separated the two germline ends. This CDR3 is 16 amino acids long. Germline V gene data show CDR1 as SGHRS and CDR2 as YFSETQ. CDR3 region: CASSLEPRHGNYEQYF. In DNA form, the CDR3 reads TGCGCCAGCAGCTTGGAACCCCGACATGGAAACTACGAGCAGTACTTC.

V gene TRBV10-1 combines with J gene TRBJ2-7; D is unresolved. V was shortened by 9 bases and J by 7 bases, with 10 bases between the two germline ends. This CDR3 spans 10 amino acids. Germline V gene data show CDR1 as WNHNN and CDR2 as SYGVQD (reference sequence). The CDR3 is CASFLLEQYF. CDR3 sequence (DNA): TGCGCCAGTTTTCTCCTTGAGCAGTACTTC.

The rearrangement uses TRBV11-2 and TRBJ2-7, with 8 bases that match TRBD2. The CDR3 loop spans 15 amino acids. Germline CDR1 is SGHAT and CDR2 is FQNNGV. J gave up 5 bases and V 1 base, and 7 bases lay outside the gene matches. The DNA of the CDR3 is TGTGCCAGCAGCTTAGGGACCGTCGGGAGGGACGAGCAGTACTTC. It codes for CASSLGTVGRDEQYF.

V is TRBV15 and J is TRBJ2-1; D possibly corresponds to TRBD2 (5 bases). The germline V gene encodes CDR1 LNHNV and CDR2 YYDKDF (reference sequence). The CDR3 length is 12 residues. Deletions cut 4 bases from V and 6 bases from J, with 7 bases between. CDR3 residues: CATSTTSNEQFF. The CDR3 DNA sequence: TGTGCCACCAGCACAACTAGCAATGAGCAGTTCTTC.

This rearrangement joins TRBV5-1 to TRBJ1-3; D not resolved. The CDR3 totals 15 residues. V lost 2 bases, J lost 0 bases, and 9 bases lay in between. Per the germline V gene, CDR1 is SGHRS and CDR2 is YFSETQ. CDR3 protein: CASSFKPSSGNTIYF. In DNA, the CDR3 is TGCGCCAGCAGCTTCAAGCCGAGCTCTGGAAACACCATATATTTT.

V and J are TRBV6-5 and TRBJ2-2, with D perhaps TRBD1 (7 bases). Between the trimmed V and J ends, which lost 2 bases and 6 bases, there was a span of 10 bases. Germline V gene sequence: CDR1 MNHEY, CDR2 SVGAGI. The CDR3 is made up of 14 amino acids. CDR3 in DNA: TGTGCCAGCAGTTACGACAGGGACTCCGGGGAGCTGTTTTTT. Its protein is CASSYDRDSGELFF.

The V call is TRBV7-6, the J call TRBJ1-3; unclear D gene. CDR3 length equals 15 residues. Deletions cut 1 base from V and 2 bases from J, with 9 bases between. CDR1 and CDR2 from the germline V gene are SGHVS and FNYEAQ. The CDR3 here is CASSLGRVTGNTIYF. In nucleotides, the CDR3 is TGTGCCAGCAGCTTAGGGAGGGTCACTGGAAACACCATATATTTT.

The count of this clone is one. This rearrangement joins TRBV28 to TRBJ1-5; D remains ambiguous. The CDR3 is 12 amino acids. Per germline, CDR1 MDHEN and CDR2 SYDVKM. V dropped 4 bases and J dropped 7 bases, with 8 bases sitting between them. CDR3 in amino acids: CASSSIRQPQHF. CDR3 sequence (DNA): TGTGCCAGCAGTTCCATCCGGCAGCCCCAGCATTTT.

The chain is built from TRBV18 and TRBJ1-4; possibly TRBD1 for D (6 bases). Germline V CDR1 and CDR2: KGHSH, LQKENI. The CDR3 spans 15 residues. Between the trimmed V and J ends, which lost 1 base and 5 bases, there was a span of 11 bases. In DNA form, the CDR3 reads TGTGCCAGCTCACCACACGCCAGGGGAAATGAAAAACTGTTTTTT. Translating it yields CASSPHARGNEKLFF.

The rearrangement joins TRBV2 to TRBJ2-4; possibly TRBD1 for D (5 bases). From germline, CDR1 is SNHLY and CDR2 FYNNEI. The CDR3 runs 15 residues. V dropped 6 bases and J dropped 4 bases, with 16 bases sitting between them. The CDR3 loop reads CASRDRELLKNIQYF. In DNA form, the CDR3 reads TGTGCCAGCAGAGACAGAGAGTTACTAAAAAACATTCAGTACTTC.

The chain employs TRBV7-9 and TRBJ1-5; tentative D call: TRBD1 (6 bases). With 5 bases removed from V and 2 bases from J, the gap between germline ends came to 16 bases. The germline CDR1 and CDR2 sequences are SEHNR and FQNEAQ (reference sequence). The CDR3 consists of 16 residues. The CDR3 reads CASSQTTGVGNQPQHF. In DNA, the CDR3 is TGTGCCAGCAGCCAGACGACAGGCGTGGGCAATCAGCCCCAGCATTTT. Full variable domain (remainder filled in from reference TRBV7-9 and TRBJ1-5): DTGVSQNPRHKITKRGQNVTFRCDPISEHNRLYWYRQTLGQGPEFLTYFQNEAQLEKSRLLSDRFSAERPKGSFSTLEIQRTEQGDSAMYLCASSQTTGVGNQPQHFGDGTRLSIL.

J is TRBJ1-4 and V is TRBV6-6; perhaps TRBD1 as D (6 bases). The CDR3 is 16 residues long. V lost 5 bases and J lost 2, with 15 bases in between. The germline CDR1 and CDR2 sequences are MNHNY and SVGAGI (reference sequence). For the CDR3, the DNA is TGTGCCAGCAGTCAACGGAGGGGGGGCACTAATGAAAAACTGTTTTTT. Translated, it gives CASSQRRGGTNEKLFF.

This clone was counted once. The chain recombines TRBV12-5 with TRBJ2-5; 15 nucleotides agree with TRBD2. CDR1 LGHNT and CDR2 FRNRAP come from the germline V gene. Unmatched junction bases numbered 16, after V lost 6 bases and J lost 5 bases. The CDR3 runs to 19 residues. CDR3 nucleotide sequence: TGTGCTAGTGGACTCTCCCCCGGGACTAGCGGGAGGACGGGTGAGACCCAGTACTTC. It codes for CASGLSPGTSGRTGETQYF.

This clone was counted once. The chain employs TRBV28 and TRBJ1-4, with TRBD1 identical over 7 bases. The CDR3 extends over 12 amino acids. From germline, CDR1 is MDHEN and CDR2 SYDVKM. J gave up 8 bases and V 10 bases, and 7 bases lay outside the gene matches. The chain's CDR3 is CATGTEGEKLFF. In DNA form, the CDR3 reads TGTGCCACCGGGACAGAAGGGGAAAAACTGTTTTTT.

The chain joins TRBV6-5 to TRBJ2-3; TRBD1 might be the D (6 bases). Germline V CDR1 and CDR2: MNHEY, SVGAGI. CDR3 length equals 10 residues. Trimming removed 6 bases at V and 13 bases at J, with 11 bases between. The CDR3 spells CASRNRVKYF. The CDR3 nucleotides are TGTGCCAGCAGAAACAGGGTAAAGTATTTT.

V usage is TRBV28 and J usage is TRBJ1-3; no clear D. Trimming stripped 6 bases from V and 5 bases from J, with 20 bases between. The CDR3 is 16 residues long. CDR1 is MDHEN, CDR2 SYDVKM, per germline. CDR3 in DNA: TGTGCCAGCAGCCGCGGTGGAGACCCCGTAAGAAACACCATATATTTT. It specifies CASSRGGDPVRNTIYF.

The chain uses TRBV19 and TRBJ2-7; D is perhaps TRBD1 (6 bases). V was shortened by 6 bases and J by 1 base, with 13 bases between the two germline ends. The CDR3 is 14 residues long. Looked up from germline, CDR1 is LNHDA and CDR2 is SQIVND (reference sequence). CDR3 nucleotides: TGTGCCAGTAGGCCACAGGGAAGGTCCTACGAGCAGTACTTC. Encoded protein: CASRPQGRSYEQYF.

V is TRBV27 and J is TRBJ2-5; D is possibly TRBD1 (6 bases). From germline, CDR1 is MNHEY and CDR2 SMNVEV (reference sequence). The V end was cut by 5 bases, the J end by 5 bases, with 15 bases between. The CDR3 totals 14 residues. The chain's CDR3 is CASSPPGVRETQYF. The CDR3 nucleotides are TGTGCCAGCAGTCCGCCAGGGGTCCGGGAGACCCAGTACTTC.

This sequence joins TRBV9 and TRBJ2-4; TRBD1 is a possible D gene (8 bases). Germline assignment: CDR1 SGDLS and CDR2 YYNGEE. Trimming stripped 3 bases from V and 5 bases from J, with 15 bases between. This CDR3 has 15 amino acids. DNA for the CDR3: TGTGCCAGCAGCGACTTACAGGGGGGGGAAAACATTCAGTACTTC. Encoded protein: CASSDLQGGENIQYF.

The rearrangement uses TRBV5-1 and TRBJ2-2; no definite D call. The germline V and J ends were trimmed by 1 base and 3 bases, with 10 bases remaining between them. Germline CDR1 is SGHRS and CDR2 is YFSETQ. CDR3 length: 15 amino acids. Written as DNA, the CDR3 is TGCGCCAGCAGCTTGTCCGGGTTCGACACCGGGGAGCTGTTTTTT. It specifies CASSLSGFDTGELFF.

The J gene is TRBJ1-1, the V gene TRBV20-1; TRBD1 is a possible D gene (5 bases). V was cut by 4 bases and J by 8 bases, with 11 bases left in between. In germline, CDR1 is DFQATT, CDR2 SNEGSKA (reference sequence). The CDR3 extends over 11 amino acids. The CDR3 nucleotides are TGCAGTGCTAAACAGGAAAGAGAAGCTTTCTTT. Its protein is CSAKQEREAFF.

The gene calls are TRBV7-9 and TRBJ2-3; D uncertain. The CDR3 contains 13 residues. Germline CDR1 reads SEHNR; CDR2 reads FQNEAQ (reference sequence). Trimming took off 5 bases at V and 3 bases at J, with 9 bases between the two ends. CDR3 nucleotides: TGTGCCAGCAGCAGAACCGGGACAGATACGCAGTATTTT. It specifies CASSRTGTDTQYF. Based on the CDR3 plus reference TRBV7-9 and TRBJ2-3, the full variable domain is DTGVSQNPRHKITKRGQNVTFRCDPISEHNRLYWYRQTLGQGPEFLTYFQNEAQLEKSRLLSDRFSAERPKGSFSTLEIQRTEQGDSAMYLCASSRTGTDTQYFGPGTRLTVL.

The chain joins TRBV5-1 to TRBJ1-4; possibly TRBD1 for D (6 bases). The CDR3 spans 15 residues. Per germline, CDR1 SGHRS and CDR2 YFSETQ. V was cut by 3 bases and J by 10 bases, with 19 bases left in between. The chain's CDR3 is CASSSLQGVDGKLFF. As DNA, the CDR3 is TGCGCCAGCAGCTCACTACAGGGCGTGGACGGAAAACTGTTTTTT.

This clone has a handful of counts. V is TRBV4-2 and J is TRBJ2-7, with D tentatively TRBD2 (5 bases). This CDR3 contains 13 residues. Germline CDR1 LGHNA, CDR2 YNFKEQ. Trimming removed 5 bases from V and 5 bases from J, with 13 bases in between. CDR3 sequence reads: CASSEGSMNEQYF. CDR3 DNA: TGTGCCAGCAGCGAAGGGAGCATGAACGAGCAGTACTTC.